This T cell receptor (beta chain) comes out of a study of response to subunit inactivated influenza vaccine. This clonotype has just a few counts. The antigen is unknown. MiXCR, applied by TCRdb to the RT-PCR reads, yields one record per CDR3 protein. The repertoire has 500,000 to 600,000 distinct CDR3 sequences, about 12% of them found once; the top ten carry 10%. The CDR3 length is 15 residues. Germline V gene sequence: CDR1 DFQATT, CDR2 SNEGSKA (reference sequence). Between the trimmed V and J ends, which lost 1 base and 2 bases, there was a span of 13 bases. Findings of the study overall: The authors put forward the suggestion that each seasonal influenza vaccination may bring in only a limited number of new T cells.

The receptor was derived from a man in his forties or fifties who received an inactivated influenza vaccine. This chain joins TRBV20-1 and TRBJ2-3; D gene unclear. The starting material was PBMCs from blood, obtained on the day of vaccination. The CDR3 loop reads CSARGTDHSTDTQYF. For the CDR3, the DNA is TGCAGTGCTAGAGGTACCGACCATTCCACAGATACGCAGTATTTT.